These 12 T cell receptor beta chains were all obtained from the same sample, sequenced in a study of graft-versus-host responses after intestinal transplantation. Their antigen targets remain unknown. The data were produced by immunoSEQ multiplex PCR, yet TCRdb's version contains in-frame clones alone and is incomplete. The sample gives roughly 92,000 clones, about 88% of which show up once; 0.28% is in the top ten. The source material was unstimulated CD4+ T cells sorted from spleen or lymph node cells, sampled before transplant. These receptors were collected from a human donor who was the organ donor for an intestinal transplant.

There are a few counts of this clone. The genes are TRBV25-1 and TRBJ1-4; D unresolved. The germline V and J ends were trimmed by 4 bases and 3 bases, with 12 bases remaining between them. CDR1 and CDR2 (germline): MGHDK, SYGVNS. There are 15 residues in the CDR3. CDR3: CASSGYSAANEKLFF. DNA for the CDR3: TGTGCCAGCAGTGGATACAGTGCGGCTAATGAAAAACTGTTTTTT.

The CDR3 region is CASSWGRGYEQYF. As DNA, the CDR3 is TGTGCCAGCAGCTGGGGCAGGGGTTACGAGCAGTACTTC. This rearrangement joins TRBV14 to TRBJ2-7; D is possibly TRBD1 (6 bases). The CDR3 contains 13 residues. V lost 5 bases, J lost 4 bases, and 12 bases lay in between. Per the germline V gene, CDR1 is SGHDN and CDR2 is FVKESK.

This clone was recorded once. DNA of the CDR3: TGTGCCAGCAGTTTTAGCTGGGGCCCGGGGAGGGGGGGCAATGAGCAGTTCTTC. Translation gives CASSFSWGPGRGGNEQFF. The rearrangement uses TRBV27 and TRBJ2-1; D might be TRBD2 (7 bases). The CDR3 covers 18 residues. Trimming removed 3 bases at V and 6 bases at J, with 24 bases between. Germline-derived CDR1 and CDR2 are MNHEY and SMNVEV (reference sequence).

In nucleotides, the CDR3 is TGCGCCAGCAGACCCGACAGGGCTCCGATTGGGGTTAATGAAAAACTGTTTTTT. Protein sequence: CASRPDRAPIGVNEKLFF. The V gene is TRBV23-1, the J gene TRBJ1-4; 7 bases align to TRBD1. TRBV23-1 is an ORF, with its function uncertain. V lost 6 bases and J lost 4; bases outside the gene matches: 17. The CDR3 length is 18 residues.

The chain recombines TRBV4-3 with TRBJ2-1; D unresolved. Looked up from germline, CDR1 is LGHNA and CDR2 is YSLEER. Trimming removed 2 bases at V and 4 bases at J, with 6 bases between. There are 13 residues in the CDR3. CDR3 in amino acids: CASSQLPYNEQFF. The CDR3 nucleotides are TGCGCCAGCAGCCAACTCCCTTACAATGAGCAGTTCTTC.

This chain connects TRBV5-1 to TRBJ2-5; D ambiguous. The CDR3 extends over 14 amino acids. Germline V gives CDR1 SGHRS, CDR2 YFSETQ. V lost 0 bases to trimming and J lost 5 bases, with 11 bases between them. The chain's CDR3 is CASSLGQTWETQYF. DNA for the CDR3: TGCGCCAGCAGCTTGGGTCAGACTTGGGAGACCCAGTACTTC.

The rearrangement uses TRBV4-2 and TRBJ2-3; 8 bases line up with TRBD2. This CDR3 comprises 18 residues. CDR1 and CDR2 from the germline V gene are LGHNA and YNFKEQ. With 0 bases clipped from V and 2 bases from J, the junction kept 10 bases outside the gene matches. This chain's CDR3 is CASSQDPRGGRYTDTQYF. In nucleotides, the CDR3 is TGTGCCAGCAGCCAAGATCCCCGGGGGGGCCGATACACAGATACGCAGTATTTT.

This sequence joins TRBV5-1 and TRBJ2-1; 9 nucleotides align to TRBD2. CDR1 and CDR2 from the germline V gene are SGHRS and YFSETQ. V shed 5 bases, J shed 5 bases, and the junction held 8 bases outside the gene matches. There are 15 residues in the CDR3. CDR3 DNA sequence: TGCGCCAGCAGGATACTAGCGGGCGGGAACAATGAGCAGTTCTTC. This codes for CASRILAGGNNEQFF.

The chain uses TRBV6-6 and TRBJ1-4; 7 positions agree with TRBD1. Trimming cost V 6 bases and J 5 bases; bases outside gene matches: 9. The V gene's germline CDR1 is MNHNY and CDR2 SVGAGI (reference sequence). The CDR3 runs 15 residues. CDR3 sequence (DNA): TGTGCCAGCAGACCGACAGACAGGGCAAATGAAAAACTGTTTTTT. Protein product: CASRPTDRANEKLFF.

CDR3 sequence: CSALGNYGYTF. The CDR3 bases are TGCAGTGCTCTCGGGAACTATGGCTACACCTTC. The gene calls are TRBV20-1 and TRBJ1-2, with D uncertain. Germline V lookup: CDR1 DFQATT, CDR2 SNEGSKA (reference sequence). CDR3 length: 11 residues. The V end lost 5 bases, the J end lost 2 bases, and 6 bases lay between the germline ends.

This chain joins TRBV7-9 and TRBJ2-1; 15 bases are shared with TRBD2. There are 16 residues in the CDR3. Trimming removed 5 bases from V and 6 bases from J; junction bases left unmatched: 5. The germline gives CDR1 SEHNR, CDR2 FQNEAQ (reference sequence). This chain's CDR3 is CASSPGGLAGGNEQFF. The CDR3 bases are TGTGCCAGCAGCCCCGGGGGACTAGCGGGGGGCAATGAGCAGTTCTTC.

The V gene is TRBV11-3, the J gene TRBJ2-2; TRBD2 is a possible D gene (6 bases). V was cut by 5 bases and J by 2 bases, with 24 bases left in between. CDR1 and CDR2 from the germline V gene are SGHNT and YENEEA. This CDR3 region has 19 residues. CDR3 bases: TGTGCCAGCAGCCGGCCGGTAGGTCTGGCGGGACCAAACACCGGGGAGCTGTTTTTT. Amino acid sequence: CASSRPVGLAGPNTGELFF.